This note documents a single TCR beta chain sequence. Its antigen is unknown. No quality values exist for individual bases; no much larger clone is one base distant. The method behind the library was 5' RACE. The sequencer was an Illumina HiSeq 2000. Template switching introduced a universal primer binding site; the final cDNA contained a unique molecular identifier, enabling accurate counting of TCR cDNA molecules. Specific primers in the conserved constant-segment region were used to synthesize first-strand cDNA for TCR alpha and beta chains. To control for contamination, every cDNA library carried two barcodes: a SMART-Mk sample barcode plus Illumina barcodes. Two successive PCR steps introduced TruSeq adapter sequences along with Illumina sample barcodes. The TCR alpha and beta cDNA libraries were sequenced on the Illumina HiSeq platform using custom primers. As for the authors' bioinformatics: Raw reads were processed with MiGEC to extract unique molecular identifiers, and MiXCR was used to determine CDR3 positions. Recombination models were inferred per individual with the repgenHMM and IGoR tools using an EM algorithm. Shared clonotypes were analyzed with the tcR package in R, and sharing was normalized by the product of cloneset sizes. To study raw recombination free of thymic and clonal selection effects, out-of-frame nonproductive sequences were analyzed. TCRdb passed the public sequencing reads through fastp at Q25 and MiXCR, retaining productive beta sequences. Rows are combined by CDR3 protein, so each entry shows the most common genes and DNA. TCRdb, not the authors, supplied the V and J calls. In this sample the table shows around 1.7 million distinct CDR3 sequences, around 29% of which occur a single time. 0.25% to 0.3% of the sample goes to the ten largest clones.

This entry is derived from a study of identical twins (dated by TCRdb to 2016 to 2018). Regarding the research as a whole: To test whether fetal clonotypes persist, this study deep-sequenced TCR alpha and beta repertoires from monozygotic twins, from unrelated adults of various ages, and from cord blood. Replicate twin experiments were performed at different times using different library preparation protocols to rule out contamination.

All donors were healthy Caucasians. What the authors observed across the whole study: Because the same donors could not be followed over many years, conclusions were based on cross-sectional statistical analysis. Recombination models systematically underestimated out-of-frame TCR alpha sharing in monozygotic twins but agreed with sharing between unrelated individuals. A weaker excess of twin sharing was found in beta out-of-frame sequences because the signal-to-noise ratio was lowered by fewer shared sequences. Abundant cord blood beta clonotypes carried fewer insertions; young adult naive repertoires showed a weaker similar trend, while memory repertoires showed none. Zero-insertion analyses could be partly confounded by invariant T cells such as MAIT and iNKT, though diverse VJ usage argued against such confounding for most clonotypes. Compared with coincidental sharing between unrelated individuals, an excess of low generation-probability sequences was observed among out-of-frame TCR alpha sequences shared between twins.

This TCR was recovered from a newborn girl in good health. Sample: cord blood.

The nucleotides are TGCAGTGCTAGGAGGACCGAAAGCTCTGGAAACACCATATATTTT. Its protein product is CSARRTESSGNTIYF. Here the chain combines TRBV20-1 and TRBJ1-3; no D gene can be assigned with confidence. V is reduced by 3 bases and J by 0 bases, leaving a spacing of 12 bases between them. From cysteine to phenylalanine, the CDR3 is 15 amino acids long. The entry retains the CDR3 DNA only, 45 bases that are in frame from base 1. CDR1 DFQATT and CDR2 SNEGSKA were looked up in the germline V gene (reference sequence).